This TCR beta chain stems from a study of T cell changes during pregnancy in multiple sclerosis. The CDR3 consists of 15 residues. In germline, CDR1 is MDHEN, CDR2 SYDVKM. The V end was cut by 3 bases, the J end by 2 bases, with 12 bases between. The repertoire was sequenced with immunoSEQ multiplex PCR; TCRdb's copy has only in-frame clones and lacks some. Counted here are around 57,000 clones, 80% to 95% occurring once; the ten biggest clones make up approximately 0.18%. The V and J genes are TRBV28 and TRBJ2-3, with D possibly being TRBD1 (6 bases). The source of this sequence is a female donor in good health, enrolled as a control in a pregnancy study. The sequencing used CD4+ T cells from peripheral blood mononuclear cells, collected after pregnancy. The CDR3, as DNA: TGTGCCAGCAGTTTTGTGGGGGCCGTCACAGATACGCAGTATTTT. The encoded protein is CASSFVGAVTDTQYF.